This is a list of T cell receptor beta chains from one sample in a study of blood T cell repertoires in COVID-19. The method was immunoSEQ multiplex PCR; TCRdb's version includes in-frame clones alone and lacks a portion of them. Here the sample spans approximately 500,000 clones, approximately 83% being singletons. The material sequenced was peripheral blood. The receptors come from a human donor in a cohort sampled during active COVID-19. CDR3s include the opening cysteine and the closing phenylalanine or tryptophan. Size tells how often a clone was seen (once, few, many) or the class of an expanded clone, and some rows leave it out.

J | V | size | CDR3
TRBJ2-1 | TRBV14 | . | CASSPGLAYNEQFF
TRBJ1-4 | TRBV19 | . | CASSASQGAGEKLFF
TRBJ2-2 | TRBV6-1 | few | CASSEWGTGLTGELFF
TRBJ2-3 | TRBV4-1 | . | CASSPRTSLRTDTQYF
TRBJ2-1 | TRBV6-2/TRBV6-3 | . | CASSYSLAGGRNEQFF
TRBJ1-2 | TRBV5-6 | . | CASSLTWSYGYTF
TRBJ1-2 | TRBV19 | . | CASKVQGDEGFYGYTF
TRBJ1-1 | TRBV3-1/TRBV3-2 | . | CASSQDGTGTTEAFF
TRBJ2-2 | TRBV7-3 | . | CASSPLQGAAGELFF
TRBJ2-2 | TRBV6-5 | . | CASRTDRDTGELFF
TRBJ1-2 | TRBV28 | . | CASSPGTGNANYGYTF
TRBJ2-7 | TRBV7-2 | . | CASSYRYEQYF
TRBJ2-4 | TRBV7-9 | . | CASSLVRTGNFLAKNIQYF
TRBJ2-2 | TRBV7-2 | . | CASSETGITGELFF
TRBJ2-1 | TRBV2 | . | CASSGTGRGSLNEQFF
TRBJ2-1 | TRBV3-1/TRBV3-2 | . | CASGTSGAAKQFF
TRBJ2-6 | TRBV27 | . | CASSFQGSGANVLTF
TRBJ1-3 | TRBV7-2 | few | CASSPNRQASGNTIYF
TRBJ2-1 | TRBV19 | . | CASSIDRPLRGGNEQFF
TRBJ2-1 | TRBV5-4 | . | CASSLRTTPREQFF
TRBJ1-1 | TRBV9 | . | CASSPVLRGPEAFF
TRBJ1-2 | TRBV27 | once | CASSRGSYGYTF
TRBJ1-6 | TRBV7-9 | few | CASSPTIGGGTLHF
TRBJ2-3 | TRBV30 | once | CAWSVNRGGWDPQYF
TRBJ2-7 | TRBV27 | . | CASSSQGPSYEQYF
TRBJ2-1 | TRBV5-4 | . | CASSQSGLAGSGTIF
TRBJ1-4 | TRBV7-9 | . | CASSSRDTNEKLFF
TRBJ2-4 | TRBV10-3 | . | CAISESLDRVWYF
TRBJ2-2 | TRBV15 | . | CATSGGQGAGELFF
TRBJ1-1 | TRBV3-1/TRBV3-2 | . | CASSSQGENTEAFF
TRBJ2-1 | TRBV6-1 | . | CASSEVYNEREQFF
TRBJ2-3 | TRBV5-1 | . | CASSLSGGYGTDTQYF
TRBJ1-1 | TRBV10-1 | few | CARTGGAAFF
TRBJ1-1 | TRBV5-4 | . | CASSRGGGNTEAFF